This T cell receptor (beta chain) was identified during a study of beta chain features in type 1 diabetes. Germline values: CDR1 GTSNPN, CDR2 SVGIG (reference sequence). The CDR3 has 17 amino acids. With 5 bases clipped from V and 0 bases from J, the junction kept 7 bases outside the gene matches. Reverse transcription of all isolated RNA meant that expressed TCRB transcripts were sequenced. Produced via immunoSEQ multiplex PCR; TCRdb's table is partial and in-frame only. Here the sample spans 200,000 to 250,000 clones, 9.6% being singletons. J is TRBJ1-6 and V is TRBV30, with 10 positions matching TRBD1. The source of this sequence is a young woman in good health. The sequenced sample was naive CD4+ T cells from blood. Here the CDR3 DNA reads TGTGCCTGGTCCGGGACAGGGGTTAGCTCCTATAATTCACCCCTCCACTTT. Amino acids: CAWSGTGVSSYNSPLHF.